The present T cell receptor beta chain was sequenced within a study of OX40 agonist ivuxolimab in advanced cancers. Blood draws occurred at baseline, cycle 4 day 1, and cycle 7 day 1. V was cut by 10 bases and J by 2 bases, with 12 bases left in between. CDR1 and CDR2 (germline): MNHNY, SVGAGI (reference sequence). This CDR3 region has 13 residues. Measured with immunoSEQ multiplex PCR; TCRdb has only the in-frame clones, and not every one. The repertoire consists of tens of thousands of clones, with about nine tenths occurring once and the leading ten covering 8.5% to 9%. The material was CD4+ or CD8+ T cells sorted from blood, obtained in a trial of the OX40 agonist ivuxolimab. The chain couples TRBV6-6 to TRBJ2-1; D is uncertain. The TCR sequence derives from an adult with an advanced solid tumor such as melanoma, head and neck, liver or kidney cancer. CDR3 amino acids: CATAFSTYNEQFF. The CDR3 DNA reads TGTGCCACCGCCTTCTCCACCTACAATGAGCAGTTCTTC.